This T cell receptor (beta chain) was retrieved from a study of shared clonotypes between healthy human individuals. Study-wide background: Serving as donors were a couple of women and three men, whose ages spanned 18 to 49.

Measured with immunoSEQ multiplex PCR; TCRdb has only the in-frame clones, and not every one. The sample has approximately 2.3 million clones, 85% to 95% seen once. This CDR3 region has 14 residues. Per the germline V gene, CDR1 is KGHSH and CDR2 is LQKENI. The V and J ends lost 3 bases and 7 bases, in that order; junction bases with no gene match: 5. The study drew all its donors from Caucasian adults living in Nashville, Tennessee. The sequencing input was naive CD4+ T cells from PBMCs. Subset specified: CD45RA+ positively selected. The TCR originated in a young man in good health. Some clones in this sample may be carry-over from other donors' samples. This chain connects TRBV18 to TRBJ2-1; 8 bases match TRBD1. This CDR3 reads CASSPQQGENEQFF. The CDR3 DNA sequence: TGTGCCAGCTCACCTCAACAGGGGGAAAATGAGCAGTTCTTC.